Below are 8 T cell receptor beta chains sequenced from a single sample in a study of T cells in Graves' hyperthyroidism and ophthalmopathy. Researchers amplified the TCR beta CDR3 regions from RNA transcripts. First-round RT-PCR of the TCR CDR3 relied on the HTBI primer set. Via MiXCR, TCRdb re-called the multiplex PCR reads, giving one row per CDR3 protein. The sample includes about 500,000 distinct CDR3 sequences, approximately 48% seen only once; the top ten take about 40%. Sequenced input: peripheral blood or thyroid tissue (not recorded which). Receptor source: an adult woman with Graves' disease, either hyperthyroidism or ophthalmopathy (not recorded which).

The chain carries TRBV7-2 and TRBJ1-6, with a weak D call TRBD1 (5 bases). The CDR3 contains 14 residues. Germline-derived CDR1 and CDR2 are SGHTA and FQGNSA. V lost 5 bases and J lost 8, with 13 bases in between. The DNA for the CDR3 is TGTGCCAGCAGCCTCCCGGACAAATATTCACCCCTCCACTTT. This gives the protein CASSLPDKYSPLHF.

A remark on this clonotype: A much larger clone lies a single base off, so this may be a read error. The chain links TRBV12-3 or TRBV12-4 to TRBJ1-1; possible D gene TRBD1, 5 bases. The CDR3 runs to 13 residues. The chain's CDR3 is CVSSGAMATEALF. In DNA form, the CDR3 reads TGTGTCAGCAGCGGGGCAATGGCCACTGAAGCTCTCTTT.

This clonotype has a count of ten or more. V and J are TRBV7-3 and TRBJ1-1; 11 bases fit TRBD1. Germline CDR1 reads SGHTA; CDR2 reads FQGTGA. V shed 5 bases, J shed 1 base, and the junction held 3 bases outside the gene matches. The CDR3 is 15 amino acids. CDR3 loop: CASSPDRGQNTEAFF. The CDR3, as DNA: TGTGCCAGCAGCCCGGACAGGGGGCAGAACACTGAAGCTTTCTTT.

In this sample, this clonotype turned up a few times. The chain employs TRBV10-3 and TRBJ1-2; D is unresolved. Germline V CDR1 and CDR2: ENHRY, SYGVKD. V was cut by 5 bases and J by 7 bases, with 17 bases left in between. This CDR3 region has 14 residues. Here the CDR3 DNA reads TGTGCCATCAGTCGCGGGAGTGTAGAGTCTGGCTACACCTTC. Translation gives CAISRGSVESGYTF.

The chain employs TRBV15 and TRBJ1-1; 8 bases match TRBD1. CDR1 and CDR2 from the germline V gene are LNHNV and YYDKDF (reference sequence). After removal of 3 bases from V and 7 bases from J, the junction contained 10 bases not matched to a gene. The CDR3 is made up of 15 amino acids. The CDR3 coding sequence is TGTGCCACCAGCAGCGACACAGGGGGTCCTCTTGAAGCTTTCTTT. Translating gives CATSSDTGGPLEAFF.

Details on this clonotype: The junction differs from germline at one of its ends, possibly a read error. This chain joins TRBV5-5 and TRBJ2-7, with TRBD1 matching 8 bases. CDR1 and CDR2 (germline): SGHKS, YYEKEE (reference sequence). This CDR3 spans 15 amino acids. The CDR3 nucleotides read TGTGCCAGCAGCTTGCGGCGGCAGGGGGCGGGTGAGCACTACTTC. Its protein is CASSLRRQGAGEHYF.

This clonotype was found many times. The chain combines TRBV7-3 with TRBJ1-2, with D tentatively TRBD1 (6 bases). CDR3 size: 16 residues. The germline CDR1 and CDR2 sequences are SGHTA and FQGTGA. Deletions cut 2 bases from V and 4 bases from J, with 17 bases between. The chain's CDR3 is CASSLQNTGKGYGYTF. Here the CDR3 DNA reads TGTGCCAGCAGCTTACAGAATACAGGGAAGGGCTATGGCTACACCTTC.

V usage is TRBV15 and J usage is TRBJ2-3; 8 nucleotides line up with TRBD1. The V gene end was trimmed by 5 bases and the J gene end by 4 bases; junction bases not matched to a gene: 5. The CDR3 totals 14 residues. The V gene's germline CDR1 is LNHNV and CDR2 YYDKDF (reference sequence). CDR3 protein: CATSLRTGPDTQYF. CDR3 DNA sequence: TGTGCCACCAGCCTCCGGACAGGGCCAGATACGCAGTATTTT. The variable domain in full, completed from reference TRBV15 and TRBJ2-3, reads DAMVIQNPRYQVTQFGKPVTLSCSQTLNHNVMYWYQQKSSQAPKLLFHYYDKDFNNEADTPDNFQSRRPNTSFCFLDIRSPGLGDTAMYLCATSLRTGPDTQYFGPGTRLTVL.